These 18 T cell receptor beta chains share one sample of origin, sequenced in a study of blood T cell repertoires in COVID-19. Libraries were prepared by immunoSEQ multiplex PCR; TCRdb keeps only in-frame clonotypes and omits some of them. The sample contains 300,000 to 350,000 clones, approximately 92% of which appear only once. The material sequenced was peripheral blood. The source is a woman between 25 and 40 years old with COVID-19, enrolled during active disease.

As DNA, the CDR3 is TGTGCCTCCGACAGCCCCAGGACCAGTTATGGCTACACCTTC. It specifies CASDSPRTSYGYTF. The chain recombines TRBV30 with TRBJ1-2, with D maybe TRBD1 (5 bases). The V end was cut by 7 bases, the J end by 5 bases, with 20 bases between. Germline V gene lookup returns CDR1 GTSNPN and CDR2 SVGIG (reference sequence). CDR3 length: 14 residues.

The chain combines TRBV11-2 with TRBJ1-1; D is unresolved. Germline loops: CDR1 SGHAT, CDR2 FQNNGV. V was shortened by 5 bases and J by 1 base, with 8 bases between the two germline ends. This CDR3 is 13 amino acids long. For the CDR3, the DNA is TGTGCCAGCAGCCTCACTCGGAACACTGAAGCTTTCTTT. Protein: CASSLTRNTEAFF.

The genes are TRBV7-8 and TRBJ2-1, with 13 bases identical to TRBD2. Trimming removed 5 bases from V and 7 bases from J; junction bases left unmatched: 11. CDR1 is SGHVS and CDR2 is FQNEAQ in the germline V gene. The CDR3 has 17 amino acids. As DNA, the CDR3 is TGTGCCAGCAGCCGGACTAGCGGGAGAGGAGGAAGGAATGAGCAGTTCTTC. Translating gives CASSRTSGRGGRNEQFF.

The rearrangement links TRBV12-3 or TRBV12-4 to TRBJ1-5; D is possibly TRBD1 (5 bases). The CDR3 has 12 residues. The V end lost 5 bases, the J end lost 4 bases, and 6 bases lay between the germline ends. The CDR3 loop is CASSAGNQPQHF. Written as DNA, the CDR3 is TGTGCCAGCAGTGCAGGGAATCAGCCCCAGCATTTT.

The chain uses TRBV18 and TRBJ2-5, with 8 bases that match TRBD1. Germline CDR1 KGHSH, CDR2 LQKENI. The CDR3 totals 15 residues. J was trimmed by 5 bases and V by 3 bases; bases with no gene match: 8. The CDR3 region has the DNA TGTGCCAGCTCACCCTGGACAGGGAGGTCGGAGACCCAGTACTTC. Translated, it gives CASSPWTGRSETQYF.

The chain employs TRBV15 and TRBJ2-1; possible D gene TRBD2, 6 bases. This CDR3 has 14 amino acids. In germline, CDR1 is LNHNV, CDR2 YYDKDF (reference sequence). Deletions cut 0 bases from V and 5 bases from J, with 8 bases between. The CDR3 nucleotides read TGTGCCACCAGCAGAGACGGGAGACACAATGAGCAGTTCTTC. Residues: CATSRDGRHNEQFF.

V and J are TRBV19 and TRBJ1-1, with 7 bases that match TRBD1. The CDR3 loop spans 15 amino acids. The V segment lost 3 bases and the J segment 3 bases; nucleotides outside the gene matches: 7. In germline, CDR1 is LNHDA, CDR2 SQIVND (reference sequence). The CDR3 coding sequence is TGTGCCAGTAGTATTTCTGGCAGGGGGGACACTGAAGCTTTCTTT. Amino acid sequence: CASSISGRGDTEAFF.

The V call is TRBV27, the J call TRBJ1-2; TRBD1 aligns across 7 bases. The CDR3 has 13 amino acids. Germline-derived CDR1 and CDR2 are MNHEY and SMNVEV (reference sequence). Trimming at V came to 3 bases and at J to 7 bases, leaving 5 bases not matched to a gene. The CDR3: CASSFDRDVGYTF. CDR3 in DNA: TGTGCCAGCAGTTTTGACAGGGACGTTGGCTACACCTTC.

This chain links TRBV19 with TRBJ1-1; 12 bases fit TRBD1. The CDR3 length is 16 residues. The germline V gene has CDR1 LNHDA and CDR2 SQIVND (reference sequence). With 5 bases clipped from V and 5 bases from J, the junction kept 9 bases outside the gene matches. CDR3 in DNA: TGTGCCAGTAGTCTCCGGGACAGGGGGCCGGGAACTGAAGCTTTCTTT. Protein product: CASSLRDRGPGTEAFF. Full variable domain (missing parts from reference TRBV19 and TRBJ1-1): DGGITQSPKYLFRKEGQNVTLSCEQNLNHDAMYWYRQDPGQGLRLIYYSQIVNDFQKGDIAEGYSVSREKKESFPLTVTSAQKNPTAFYLCASSLRDRGPGTEAFFGQGTRLTVV.

This rearrangement joins TRBV9 to TRBJ2-3; D call uncertain. V was clipped by 1 base and J by 3 bases, with 6 bases between them. This CDR3 is 13 amino acids long. Germline CDR1 and CDR2: SGDLS and YYNGEE. CDR3 coding DNA: TGTGCCAGCAGCGTACAAACAACAGATACGCAGTATTTT. Protein product: CASSVQTTDTQYF.

The chain couples TRBV2 to TRBJ1-5; D perhaps matches TRBD1 (5 bases). V lost 8 bases and J lost 4, with 12 bases in between. The CDR3 consists of 13 residues. From germline, CDR1 is SNHLY and CDR2 FYNNEI. The CDR3 sequence is CASRRTPNQPQHF. Written as DNA, the CDR3 is TGTGCCAGCCGACGGACACCTAATCAGCCCCAGCATTTT. Together with reference TRBV2 and TRBJ1-5, the CDR3 gives the full variable domain: EPEVTQTPSHQVTQMGQEVILRCVPISNHLYFYWYRQILGQKVEFLVSFYNNEISEKSEIFDDQFSVERPDGSNFTLKIRSTKLEDSAMYFCASRRTPNQPQHFGDGTRLSIL.

This chain uses TRBV4-1 with TRBJ2-7; D is possibly TRBD1 (5 bases). Between the trimmed V and J ends, which lost 0 bases and 5 bases, there was a span of 17 bases. Germline V lookup: CDR1 MGHRA, CDR2 YSYEKL. This CDR3 is 16 amino acids long. For the CDR3, the DNA is TGCGCCAGCAGCCAAGATCAGGGTAGCCAAATTGACGAGCAGTACTTC. It translates to CASSQDQGSQIDEQYF.

This chain connects TRBV28 to TRBJ2-2; 7 nucleotides match TRBD2. The CDR3 totals 15 residues. The V gene end was trimmed by 8 bases and the J gene end by 5 bases; junction bases not matched to a gene: 11. Germline CDR1 reads MDHEN; CDR2 reads SYDVKM. This CDR3 reads CASSTAGVSTGELFF. CDR3 sequence (DNA): TGTGCCAGCTCCACCGCGGGAGTGTCGACCGGGGAGCTGTTTTTT. Based on the CDR3 plus reference TRBV28 and TRBJ2-2, the full variable domain is DVKVTQSSRYLVKRTGEKVFLECVQDMDHENMFWYRQDPGLGLRLIYFSYDVKMKEKGDIPEGYSVSREKKERFSLILESASTNQTSMYLCASSTAGVSTGELFFGEGSRLTVL.

V usage is TRBV5-6 and J usage is TRBJ2-7, with 9 bases lining up with TRBD1. The CDR3 covers 14 residues. Germline lookup yields CDR1 SGHDT and CDR2 YYEEEE. Trimming at V came to 3 bases and at J to 7 bases, leaving 8 bases not matched to a gene. This chain's CDR3 is CASSWGTGTREQYF. DNA of the CDR3: TGTGCCAGCAGCTGGGGGACAGGGACCCGGGAGCAGTACTTC.

There are a few counts of this clone. CDR3 region: CASSALAGGVETQYF. DNA for the CDR3: TGTGCCAGCAGTGCGCTAGCGGGAGGTGTGGAGACCCAGTACTTC. This chain joins TRBV6-4 and TRBJ2-5; 11 bases line up with TRBD2. The CDR3 is 15 amino acids. CDR1 MRHNA and CDR2 SNTAGT come from the germline V gene. Germline trimming cut 4 bases from V and 5 bases from J; bases unmatched to any gene: 6.

This clone has just one count. V is TRBV7-9 and J is TRBJ1-6; tentative D call: TRBD1 (6 bases). There are 18 residues in the CDR3. V was pared by 0 bases and J by 7 bases, with 19 bases between. CDR1 SEHNR and CDR2 FQNEAQ come from the germline V gene (reference sequence). The CDR3: CASSLAIGVGAANSPLHF. CDR3 sequence (DNA): TGTGCCAGCAGCTTAGCGATCGGTGTGGGGGCCGCAAATTCACCCCTCCACTTT.

The gene calls are TRBV30 and TRBJ1-2; no clear D gene. The CDR3 is 11 residues long. V lost 1 base and J lost 4, with 4 bases in between. Germline V gene data show CDR1 as GTSNPN and CDR2 as SVGIG (reference sequence). The CDR3 is CAWSAGYGYTF. For the CDR3, the DNA is TGTGCCTGGAGTGCGGGCTATGGCTACACCTTC.

Concerning this clone itself: The sample has other DNA sequences that encode this CDR3 too. The chain couples TRBV2 to TRBJ1-2, with 8 bases that match TRBD1. CDR1 is SNHLY, CDR2 FYNNEI, per germline. The CDR3 is made up of 13 amino acids. The trim removed 2 bases at V and 6 bases at J, leaving 2 bases unmatched. Here the CDR3 reads CASSEQGADGYTF. Written as DNA, the CDR3 is TGTGCCAGCAGTGAACAGGGGGCGGATGGCTACACCTTC.